These T cell receptor beta chains were read from a single sample in a study of T cell responses to AZD1222 COVID-19 vaccine. The method was immunoSEQ multiplex PCR; TCRdb's version includes in-frame clones alone and lacks a portion of them. This table has roughly 140,000 clones, just over 90% appearing once. The sample in question was peripheral blood, obtained on day 0 of MenACWY control vaccination. All receptors come from an adult in good health. The CDR3 runs from the conserved cysteine through the conserved F or W. The order of the fields is V gene, D gene, clone size, J gene, CDR3 protein, CDR3 DNA. D genes are given only for firm matches. Only part of the rows carry a size: once, few, many, or a class if the clone is expanded.

v_gene: TRBV30
d_gene: TRBD1
abundance: -
j_gene: TRBJ1-2
CDR3aa: CAWSVPGGGGGYGYTF
CDR3nt: TGTGCCTGGAGTGTACCAGGGGGCGGAGGAGGCTATGGCTACACCTTC

v_gene: TRBV28
d_gene: TRBD2
abundance: -
j_gene: TRBJ2-7
CDR3aa: CASRSSGSSYEQYF
CDR3nt: TGTGCCAGCAGGAGTAGCGGGAGCTCCTACGAGCAGTACTTC

v_gene: TRBV2
d_gene: -
abundance: -
j_gene: TRBJ1-6
CDR3aa: CASSTTAGSHF
CDR3nt: TGTGCCAGCAGCACCACAGCGGGTTCCCACTTT

v_gene: TRBV6-5
d_gene: -
abundance: -
j_gene: TRBJ2-4
CDR3aa: CARSEGRLAKNIQYF
CDR3nt: TGTGCCAGGTCTGAGGGTCGCCTAGCCAAAAACATTCAGTACTTC

v_gene: TRBV6-5
d_gene: -
abundance: -
j_gene: TRBJ1-5
CDR3aa: CASSYSAGGGQPQHF
CDR3nt: TGTGCCAGCAGTTACTCCGCGGGTGGCGGTCAGCCCCAGCATTTT

v_gene: TRBV4-1
d_gene: -
abundance: -
j_gene: TRBJ2-7
CDR3aa: CASSQERGSSYEQYF
CDR3nt: TGCGCCAGCAGCCAAGAGAGGGGGAGCTCCTACGAGCAGTACTTC

v_gene: TRBV11-2
d_gene: -
abundance: -
j_gene: TRBJ2-7
CDR3aa: CASSLGVGSSYEQYF
CDR3nt: TGTGCCAGCAGCTTAGGTGTCGGGAGCAGTTACGAGCAGTACTTC

v_gene: TRBV3-1/TRBV3-2
d_gene: TRBD1
abundance: -
j_gene: TRBJ1-2
CDR3aa: CASSHRGQGAFGYTF
CDR3nt: TGTGCCAGCAGCCACCGGGGGCAGGGGGCGTTTGGCTACACCTTC

v_gene: TRBV6-1
d_gene: -
abundance: -
j_gene: TRBJ1-2
CDR3aa: CASSEVRGAGYTF
CDR3nt: TGTGCCAGCAGTGAAGTTAGAGGGGCCGGCTACACCTTC

v_gene: TRBV2
d_gene: TRBD2
abundance: -
j_gene: TRBJ2-1
CDR3aa: CASSDRREGRIEQFF
CDR3nt: TGTGCCAGCAGTGACCGGCGGGAGGGCCGGATTGAGCAGTTCTTC

v_gene: TRBV7-3
d_gene: -
abundance: -
j_gene: TRBJ2-1
CDR3aa: CASSPGGQSYNEQFF
CDR3nt: TGTGCCAGCAGCCCAGGAGGGCAATCCTACAATGAGCAGTTCTTC

v_gene: TRBV2
d_gene: TRBD1
abundance: once
j_gene: TRBJ1-5
CDR3aa: CASRLQGGRQPQHF
CDR3nt: TGTGCCAGCAGATTACAGGGGGGTCGTCAGCCCCAGCATTTT

v_gene: TRBV2
d_gene: TRBD2
abundance: few
j_gene: TRBJ2-1
CDR3aa: CASSPLAGGGYNEQFF
CDR3nt: TGTGCCAGCAGTCCACTCGCGGGAGGGGGCTACAATGAGCAGTTCTTC

v_gene: TRBV11-1
d_gene: -
abundance: -
j_gene: TRBJ2-5
CDR3aa: CASSITGYQETQYF
CDR3nt: TGTGCCAGCAGTATTACAGGGTACCAAGAGACCCAGTACTTC

v_gene: TRBV5-1
d_gene: TRBD1
abundance: -
j_gene: TRBJ1-4
CDR3aa: CASSLAGGSEKLFF
CDR3nt: TGCGCCAGCAGCTTGGCAGGGGGGAGTGAAAAACTGTTTTTT

v_gene: TRBV19
d_gene: -
abundance: -
j_gene: TRBJ2-7
CDR3aa: CASRGGAYEQYF
CDR3nt: TGTGCCAGTAGGGGGGGCGCCTACGAGCAGTACTTC

v_gene: TRBV9
d_gene: -
abundance: once
j_gene: TRBJ1-3
CDR3aa: CASSGPGPSDTIYF
CDR3nt: TGTGCCAGCAGCGGGCCCGGACCCTCAGACACCATATATTTT

v_gene: TRBV5-1
d_gene: TRBD1
abundance: -
j_gene: TRBJ1-1
CDR3aa: CASSPKQESRGHISAEAFF
CDR3nt: TGCGCCAGCAGCCCCAAGCAAGAAAGCAGGGGGCATATTTCCGCTGAAGCTTTCTTT

v_gene: TRBV10-1
d_gene: -
abundance: -
j_gene: TRBJ2-3
CDR3aa: CASSWDRRDTQYF
CDR3nt: TGCGCCAGCAGTTGGGACCGCCGGGATACGCAGTATTTT

v_gene: TRBV2
d_gene: TRBD2
abundance: -
j_gene: TRBJ2-5
CDR3aa: CASSPGLAGETQYF
CDR3nt: TGTGCCAGCAGTCCTGGACTAGCTGGGGAGACCCAGTACTTC

v_gene: TRBV30
d_gene: TRBD1
abundance: -
j_gene: TRBJ2-3
CDR3aa: CAWRTGSTTDTQYF
CDR3nt: TGTGCCTGGAGGACAGGGTCGACGACAGATACGCAGTATTTT

v_gene: TRBV10-1
d_gene: TRBD1
abundance: -
j_gene: TRBJ2-1
CDR3aa: CASTQDRDTLFF
CDR3nt: TGCGCCAGCACTCAGGACAGGGACACTCTGTTCTTC

v_gene: TRBV7-3
d_gene: -
abundance: -
j_gene: TRBJ1-4
CDR3aa: CASSRTGATNEKLFF
CDR3nt: TGTGCCAGCAGCAGGACGGGAGCAACTAATGAAAAACTGTTTTTT

v_gene: TRBV5-5
d_gene: -
abundance: -
j_gene: TRBJ2-7
CDR3aa: CASSLGGQSYEQYF
CDR3nt: TGTGCCAGCAGCTTGGGCGGACAGTCCTACGAGCAGTACTTC

v_gene: TRBV11-2
d_gene: -
abundance: -
j_gene: TRBJ1-2
CDR3aa: CASSSNSGFGYTF
CDR3nt: TGTGCCAGCAGCTCAAACTCAGGGTTTGGCTACACCTTC

v_gene: TRBV6-5
d_gene: TRBD1
abundance: -
j_gene: TRBJ1-1
CDR3aa: CASTRTGGITEAFF
CDR3nt: TGTGCCAGCACCCGGACAGGGGGCATCACTGAAGCTTTCTTT

v_gene: TRBV5-5
d_gene: TRBD2
abundance: -
j_gene: TRBJ2-1
CDR3aa: CATTSGGNNEQFF
CDR3nt: TGTGCCACCACTAGCGGGGGTAACAATGAGCAGTTCTTC

v_gene: TRBV4-1
d_gene: -
abundance: -
j_gene: TRBJ1-2
CDR3aa: CASSQEGTGSYGYTF
CDR3nt: TGCGCCAGCAGCCAAGAAGGAACAGGGAGCTATGGCTACACCTTC

v_gene: TRBV6-5
d_gene: -
abundance: -
j_gene: TRBJ2-2
CDR3aa: CASSPLVGELFF
CDR3nt: TGTGCCAGCAGTCCCTTGGTCGGGGAGCTGTTTTTT

v_gene: TRBV7-9
d_gene: -
abundance: -
j_gene: TRBJ2-1
CDR3aa: CASSLAELRRRSYNEQFF
CDR3nt: TGTGCCAGCAGCTTAGCGGAGTTGCGGAGGAGGTCCTACAATGAGCAGTTCTTC

v_gene: TRBV27
d_gene: TRBD1
abundance: -
j_gene: TRBJ1-2
CDR3aa: CASSSKGQGLQSDYGYTF
CDR3nt: TGTGCCAGCAGTTCAAAGGGACAGGGCCTACAGAGCGACTATGGCTACACCTTC

v_gene: TRBV5-1
d_gene: -
abundance: -
j_gene: TRBJ2-1
CDR3aa: CASALRQVYNEQFF
CDR3nt: TGCGCCAGCGCGTTGAGACAAGTCTACAATGAGCAGTTCTTC

v_gene: TRBV5-8
d_gene: -
abundance: -
j_gene: TRBJ1-6
CDR3aa: CASSSRQGSSPLHF
CDR3nt: TGTGCCAGCAGCTCCCGACAAGGTTCTTCACCCCTCCACTTT

v_gene: TRBV28
d_gene: TRBD2
abundance: -
j_gene: TRBJ2-3
CDR3aa: CASLTTSGSTDTQYF
CDR3nt: TGTGCCAGCCTAACCACTAGCGGGAGCACAGATACGCAGTATTTT

v_gene: TRBV30
d_gene: TRBD2
abundance: -
j_gene: TRBJ2-2
CDR3aa: CAWSVRLAGAGGELFF
CDR3nt: TGTGCCTGGAGTGTACGACTAGCGGGGGCTGGCGGGGAGCTGTTTTTT

v_gene: TRBV11-3
d_gene: -
abundance: -
j_gene: TRBJ1-4
CDR3aa: CASSRTGSPNEKLFF
CDR3nt: TGTGCCAGCAGCAGAACAGGGTCGCCTAATGAAAAACTGTTTTTT

v_gene: TRBV10-3
d_gene: TRBD1
abundance: -
j_gene: TRBJ2-7
CDR3aa: CAISESSGTGYGDEQYF
CDR3nt: TGTGCCATCAGTGAGTCATCCGGGACAGGGTATGGGGACGAGCAGTACTTC

v_gene: TRBV7-2
d_gene: -
abundance: few
j_gene: TRBJ1-6
CDR3aa: CASSPERNSPLHF
CDR3nt: TGTGCCAGCAGCCCGGAGCGGAATTCACCCCTCCACTTT

v_gene: TRBV18
d_gene: -
abundance: -
j_gene: TRBJ1-4
CDR3aa: CASSLSQGGTNEKLFF
CDR3nt: TGTGCCAGCTCACTGTCCCAGGGAGGAACTAATGAAAAACTGTTTTTT

v_gene: TRBV11-2
d_gene: -
abundance: -
j_gene: TRBJ2-7
CDR3aa: CASSLMRDEQYF
CDR3nt: TGTGCCAGCAGCTTAATGAGAGACGAGCAGTACTTC

v_gene: TRBV7-3
d_gene: TRBD2
abundance: -
j_gene: TRBJ2-5
CDR3aa: CASSPGLAGTETQYF
CDR3nt: TGTGCCAGCAGCCCGGGACTAGCGGGAACGGAGACCCAGTACTTC

v_gene: TRBV6-5
d_gene: -
abundance: -
j_gene: TRBJ2-1
CDR3aa: CASEVTPTGNEQFF
CDR3nt: TGTGCCAGCGAGGTCACTCCCACCGGCAATGAGCAGTTCTTC

v_gene: TRBV4-1
d_gene: -
abundance: -
j_gene: TRBJ1-1
CDR3aa: CASSQDRKYQLIF
CDR3nt: TGCGCCAGCAGCCAAGACAGGAAATATCAGTTGATCTTT

v_gene: TRBV7-2
d_gene: -
abundance: -
j_gene: TRBJ2-7
CDR3aa: CASSLTGVSYEQYF
CDR3nt: TGTGCCAGCAGCTTAACAGGAGTCTCCTACGAGCAGTACTTC

v_gene: TRBV6-5
d_gene: -
abundance: -
j_gene: TRBJ1-5
CDR3aa: CASTRIGGNQPQHF
CDR3nt: TGTGCCAGCACCCGTATAGGCGGCAATCAGCCCCAGCATTTT

v_gene: TRBV10-3
d_gene: -
abundance: -
j_gene: TRBJ2-5
CDR3aa: CAIKATGRYQETQYF
CDR3nt: TGTGCCATCAAGGCGACTGGGCGATACCAAGAGACCCAGTACTTC

v_gene: TRBV6-5
d_gene: -
abundance: -
j_gene: TRBJ2-5
CDR3aa: CASSRGLSQETQYF
CDR3nt: TGTGCCAGCAGTCGTGGACTTTCTCAAGAGACCCAGTACTTC

v_gene: TRBV18
d_gene: -
abundance: -
j_gene: TRBJ2-3
CDR3aa: CASSPLGKWDTQYF
CDR3nt: TGTGCCAGCTCACCGCTCGGGAAATGGGATACGCAGTATTTT